The clone carrying this T cell receptor (beta chain) was seen only once. The target antigen is unknown. V trimming: 1 base; J trimming: 2 bases; junction bases outside the gene matches: 8. The CDR3 runs to 17 residues. Germline CDR1 and CDR2: LGHNA and YSLEER. Reverse transcription of 0.5 to 1 ug RNA used random hexamers. TCRdb passed the immunoSEQ multiplex PCR reads through MiXCR, listing each CDR3 protein once. The table includes 80,000 to 90,000 distinct CDR3 sequences, just under 95% detected once. This sample was taken from a study of CD8 T cells in Susac syndrome. Study background: Treatment status at blood draw for the Susac syndrome patients was therapy-naive, corticosteroids, or intravenous immunoglobulin alone.

Study-level findings and limits: Expansion of Susac CD8+ clones peaked in TEMRA cells and in active patients. A few Susac-specific public clones appeared in CD8+ TEMRA repertoires, and roughly 17 in total CD8+ repertoires.

This receptor was identified in a human donor with Susac syndrome. Specimen: CD8+ T cells from PBMCs. The chain joins TRBV4-3 to TRBJ2-1, with 7 bases fitting TRBD2. The CDR3 bases are TGCGCCAGCAGCCAAGCGATACTAGCGCAAACCTACAATGAGCAGTTCTTC. This codes for CASSQAILAQTYNEQFF.